This T cell receptor beta chain emerged from a study of radiation and T cells in renal cell carcinoma. Broader study findings: Compared with controls, irradiated tumors had more, larger dominant CDR3 motifs.

The treatment is: 15 Gy SBRT to primary tumor, nephrectomy 4 weeks later. The germline CDR1 and CDR2 sequences are MGHDK and SYGVNS. CDR3 length equals 13 residues. Trimming pared 7 bases from V and 1 base from J, leaving 10 bases between. This clone has a handful of counts. The target antigen is unknown. Produced via immunoSEQ multiplex PCR; TCRdb's table is partial and in-frame only. The sample contains 10,000 to 15,000 clones, 33% of which appear only once. The rearrangement uses TRBV25-1 and TRBJ1-1; D is undetermined. The sequencing used tumor tissue, collected from a patient whose treatment included radiotherapy and nephrectomy. The clonotype comes from a man aged 55-75 years with renal cell carcinoma. CDR3 protein: CASTNEGNTEAFF. In DNA form, the CDR3 reads TGTGCCAGCACTAATGAGGGGAACACTGAAGCTTTCTTT.